The entry that follows covers one T cell receptor (beta chain) sequence. Trimming cost V 7 bases and J 1 base, with 10 bases left between them. This CDR3 contains 14 residues. The germline V gene has CDR1 SNHLY and CDR2 FYNNEI. This entry belongs to a study of blood T cell repertoires in COVID-19. At the level of the study: The samples span acute and convalescent COVID-19 from the United States, Italy and Spain. From T cells, B-cell-depleted T cells, or PBMCs came the material, which was cDNA or gDNA.

The authors' processing: Estimation of nucleated cell counts was performed using reference gene primer amplification. Measured with immunoSEQ multiplex PCR; TCRdb has only the in-frame clones, and not every one. D and trimming were read from the DNA, whereas the V and J calls and clone size are those reported in that table. The sample lists around 67,000 clones, roughly 87% occurring once. The sequence derives from an elderly woman with acute or convalescent COVID-19. The chain is built from TRBV2 and TRBJ2-2, with D tentatively TRBD1 (5 bases). The sample taken for sequencing was peripheral blood. The CDR3 DNA is TGTGCCAGCAAGAGCAGGGAGAACACCGGGGAGCTGTTTTTT. Its translation: CASKSRENTGELFF.